This TCR beta chain originates from a study of blood T cell repertoires in COVID-19. Study as a whole: Collection of acute and convalescent COVID-19 samples took place in the United States, Italy and Spain.

Study processing details: From reference gene primer amplification, estimates of nucleated cell counts were derived. Data came from immunoSEQ multiplex PCR; TCRdb stores just in-frame clones and leaves some out. The DNA gave D and trimming, while V, J and clone size come from that table. The table lists roughly 420,000 clones, around nine tenths of them singletons. The V segment lost 0 bases and the J segment 6 bases; nucleotides outside the gene matches: 10. The germline gives CDR1 SQVTM, CDR2 ANQGSEA. This CDR3 contains 16 residues. Clinical histories supplied by participants themselves formed the basis of cohort assignment. This clone was detected only once.

The receptor was isolated from a woman under 40 with acute COVID-19. The chain joins TRBV29-1 to TRBJ2-1, with 8 bases matching TRBD2. Sequences were obtained from PBMCs or T cells enriched from blood (not recorded which). CDR3 sequence reads: CSVEDPAGGLINEQFF. CDR3 sequence (DNA): TGCAGCGTTGAAGATCCGGCGGGGGGCCTCATCAATGAGCAGTTCTTC.